Presented here are 2 T cell receptor beta chains from one specimen sequenced in a study of T cells after posttransplantation cyclophosphamide. Profiling relied on immunoSEQ multiplex PCR, and the TCRdb table lists in-frame clones only, not all of them. The sample holds more than 12,000 clones; 76% are singletons and the top ten take 0.95% to 1.5%. Material for sequencing was memory CD4+ T cells sorted from PBMCs. The receptors stem from a man aged 50-60 years.

The genes are TRBV5-4 and TRBJ2-3; D perhaps matches TRBD1 (7 bases). This CDR3 spans 15 amino acids. Trimming left V 0 bases short and J 5 bases short, with 13 bases between. Germline V gives CDR1 SGHNT, CDR2 YYREEE (reference sequence). The CDR3 coding sequence is TGTGCCAGCAGCTTGGTGGCAGGGGGGAGAGATACGCAGTATTTT. Translation gives CASSLVAGGRDTQYF.

The CDR3 protein is CASSRGSEETQYF. As DNA, the CDR3 is TGTGCCAGCAGCAGGGGCAGCGAAGAGACCCAGTACTTC. The chain is built from TRBV9 and TRBJ2-5; D might be TRBD1 (5 bases). This CDR3 is built from 13 residues. The ends were cut back, 4 bases at V and 3 bases at J, with 10 bases in the middle. Germline-derived CDR1 and CDR2 are SGDLS and YYNGEE.